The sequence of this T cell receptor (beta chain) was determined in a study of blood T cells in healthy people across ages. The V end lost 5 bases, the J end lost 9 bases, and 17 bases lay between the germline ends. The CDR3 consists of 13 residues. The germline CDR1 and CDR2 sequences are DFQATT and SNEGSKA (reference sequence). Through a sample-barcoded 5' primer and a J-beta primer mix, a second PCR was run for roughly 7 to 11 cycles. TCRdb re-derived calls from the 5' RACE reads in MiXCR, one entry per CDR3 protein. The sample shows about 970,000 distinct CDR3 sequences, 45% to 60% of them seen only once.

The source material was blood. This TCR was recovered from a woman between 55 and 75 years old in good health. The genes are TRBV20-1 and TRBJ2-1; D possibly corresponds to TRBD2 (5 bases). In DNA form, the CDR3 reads TGCAGTGCTCGCATTAGGGAGTGGGGTGAGCAGTTCTTC. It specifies CSARIREWGEQFF.